Listed below are T cell receptor beta chains from one sample, sequenced in a study of spatial heterogeneity in lung cancer. MiXCR, applied by TCRdb to the 5' RACE reads, yields one record per CDR3 protein. The sample lists 35,000 to 40,000 distinct CDR3 sequences, approximately 6.8% occurring once. Material: PBMCs, obtained at surgery. The receptors were sampled from a female donor with early-stage non-small cell lung cancer. Both conserved end residues are part of each CDR3. Each record gives: D gene, J gene, V gene, clone size, CDR3 protein, CDR3 DNA. D genes are given only for firm matches. Size tells how often a clone was seen (once, few, many) or the class of an expanded clone, and some rows leave it out.

d_gene: NA; j_gene: TRBJ2-1; v_gene: TRBV4-3; abundance: NA; CDR3aa: CASSQERDRLQFF; CDR3nt: TGCGCCAGCAGCCAAGAAAGGGACCGACTACAGTTCTTC
d_gene: NA; j_gene: TRBJ2-1; v_gene: TRBV11-3; abundance: many; CDR3aa: CASSLGSSVLVNEQFF; CDR3nt: TGTGCCAGCAGCCTGGGATCTAGCGTCTTGGTTAATGAGCAGTTCTTC
d_gene: NA; j_gene: TRBJ1-1; v_gene: TRBV2; abundance: many; CDR3aa: CASSEFEGTTEAFF; CDR3nt: TGTGCCAGCAGTGAATTTGAGGGAACCACTGAAGCTTTCTTT
d_gene: TRBD1; j_gene: TRBJ2-7; v_gene: TRBV4-3; abundance: many; CDR3aa: CASSPGFGQGSSYEQYF; CDR3nt: TGCGCCAGCAGTCCTGGATTCGGACAGGGAAGCTCCTACGAGCAGTACTTC
d_gene: NA; j_gene: TRBJ2-7; v_gene: TRBV12-3/TRBV12-4; abundance: many; CDR3aa: CASSEPAGRQYF; CDR3nt: TGTGCCAGCAGTGAACCGGCAGGGAGGCAGTACTTC
d_gene: NA; j_gene: TRBJ1-5; v_gene: TRBV6-2/TRBV6-3; abundance: NA; CDR3aa: CASRADGNQPQHF; CDR3nt: TGTGCCAGCAGAGCGGACGGCAATCAGCCCCAGCATTTT
d_gene: TRBD1; j_gene: TRBJ2-5; v_gene: TRBV27; abundance: few; CDR3aa: CASSRDRGAQETQYF; CDR3nt: TGTGCCAGCAGTCGGGACAGGGGGGCCCAAGAGACCCAGTACTTC
d_gene: TRBD1; j_gene: TRBJ2-7; v_gene: TRBV20-1; abundance: few; CDR3aa: CSASPGQGIGEQYF; CDR3nt: TGCAGTGCGAGCCCGGGACAGGGCATCGGCGAGCAGTACTTC
d_gene: TRBD1; j_gene: TRBJ1-2; v_gene: TRBV12-3/TRBV12-4; abundance: many; CDR3aa: CASSFKPWRTGGNGYTF; CDR3nt: TGTGCCAGCAGTTTTAAGCCGTGGAGGACAGGGGGAAATGGCTACACCTTC
d_gene: NA; j_gene: TRBJ2-7; v_gene: TRBV2; abundance: NA; CDR3aa: CASSERGSEQYF; CDR3nt: TGTGCCAGCAGTGAACGAGGGTCTGAGCAGTACTTC
d_gene: NA; j_gene: TRBJ2-1; v_gene: TRBV20-1; abundance: many; CDR3aa: CSARDGGSAYNEQFF; CDR3nt: TGCAGTGCTAGAGATGGGGGGAGCGCCTACAATGAGCAGTTCTTC
d_gene: NA; j_gene: TRBJ2-7; v_gene: TRBV7-2; abundance: NA; CDR3aa: CASSPSTSYEQYF; CDR3nt: TGTGCCAGCAGCCCATCGACTAGTTACGAGCAGTACTTC
d_gene: NA; j_gene: TRBJ1-1; v_gene: TRBV7-8; abundance: NA; CDR3aa: CASSPRAGPGTEAFF; CDR3nt: TGTGCCAGCAGCCCCAGAGCAGGGCCGGGGACTGAAGCTTTCTTT
d_gene: NA; j_gene: TRBJ1-1; v_gene: TRBV4-1; abundance: many; CDR3aa: CASSQDLGGYNTEAFF; CDR3nt: TGCGCCAGCAGCCAAGATCTGGGGGGATATAACACTGAAGCTTTCTTT
d_gene: TRBD2; j_gene: TRBJ2-1; v_gene: TRBV6-2/TRBV6-3; abundance: large; CDR3aa: CASSSGFRPGLAVIYNEQFF; CDR3nt: TGTGCCAGCAGTTCAGGATTCAGGCCGGGACTAGCGGTTATCTACAATGAGCAGTTCTTC
d_gene: NA; j_gene: TRBJ1-1; v_gene: TRBV29-1; abundance: many; CDR3aa: CILQAGNTEAFF; CDR3nt: TGCATCCTCCAGGCGGGGAACACTGAAGCTTTCTTT
d_gene: TRBD2; j_gene: TRBJ2-5; v_gene: TRBV9; abundance: many; CDR3aa: CASSVGTSGGGTQYF; CDR3nt: TGTGCCAGCAGCGTCGGGACTAGCGGGGGCGGGACCCAGTACTTC
d_gene: TRBD1; j_gene: TRBJ2-1; v_gene: TRBV29-1; abundance: many; CDR3aa: CSVEGTGDNEQFF; CDR3nt: TGCAGCGTTGAAGGGACAGGGGACAATGAGCAGTTCTTC
d_gene: NA; j_gene: TRBJ2-3; v_gene: TRBV28; abundance: many; CDR3aa: CASQEVDTQYF; CDR3nt: TGTGCCAGCCAGGAGGTGGATACGCAGTATTTT
d_gene: TRBD2; j_gene: TRBJ2-5; v_gene: TRBV4-1; abundance: NA; CDR3aa: CASSPRAGTRETQYF; CDR3nt: TGCGCCAGCAGCCCGAGAGCGGGGACGAGGGAGACCCAGTACTTC
d_gene: TRBD1; j_gene: TRBJ2-1; v_gene: TRBV27; abundance: few; CDR3aa: CASSPQGYNEQFF; CDR3nt: TGTGCCAGCAGTCCACAGGGGTACAATGAGCAGTTCTTC
d_gene: NA; j_gene: TRBJ1-1; v_gene: TRBV30; abundance: NA; CDR3aa: CAWSKNPGGAFF; CDR3nt: TGTGCCTGGAGTAAGAACCCAGGTGGAGCTTTCTTT
d_gene: NA; j_gene: TRBJ2-1; v_gene: TRBV2; abundance: few; CDR3aa: CASSGLVGGEQFF; CDR3nt: TGTGCCAGCAGTGGGCTAGTGGGGGGTGAGCAGTTCTTC
d_gene: TRBD2; j_gene: TRBJ2-7; v_gene: TRBV10-2; abundance: few; CDR3aa: CASRSHGLEAGFEQYF; CDR3nt: TGCGCCAGCAGGTCCCACGGACTAGAGGCGGGCTTCGAGCAGTACTTC
d_gene: NA; j_gene: TRBJ2-1; v_gene: TRBV21-1; abundance: NA; CDR3aa: CASSKAEHPKGYNEQFF; CDR3nt: TGTGCCAGCAGCAAAGCGGAGCACCCTAAGGGCTACAATGAGCAGTTCTTC
d_gene: TRBD2; j_gene: TRBJ2-7; v_gene: TRBV20-1; abundance: few; CDR3aa: CSARPATSGASYEQYF; CDR3nt: TGCAGTGCTAGACCTGCAACTAGCGGGGCCTCCTACGAGCAGTACTTC
d_gene: NA; j_gene: TRBJ1-1; v_gene: TRBV6-6; abundance: many; CDR3aa: CASSYPPNYRANTEAFF; CDR3nt: TGTGCCAGCAGTTACCCCCCCAACTACAGGGCCAACACTGAAGCTTTCTTT
d_gene: TRBD2; j_gene: TRBJ2-3; v_gene: TRBV20-1; abundance: NA; CDR3aa: CSAETSGWEADTQYF; CDR3nt: TGCAGTGCTGAGACTAGCGGGTGGGAAGCAGATACGCAGTATTTT
d_gene: TRBD1; j_gene: TRBJ2-5; v_gene: TRBV18; abundance: NA; CDR3aa: CASSQTGGQETQYF; CDR3nt: TGTGCCAGCTCCCAGACAGGGGGGCAGGAGACCCAGTACTTC
d_gene: NA; j_gene: TRBJ1-1; v_gene: TRBV3-1; abundance: many; CDR3aa: CASSSLKGAEAFF; CDR3nt: TGTGCCAGCAGCTCCCTCAAGGGCGCTGAAGCTTTCTTT
d_gene: NA; j_gene: TRBJ1-1; v_gene: TRBV29-1; abundance: many; CDR3aa: CSVGSYTEAFF; CDR3nt: TGCAGCGTTGGCTCTTACACTGAAGCTTTCTTT
d_gene: NA; j_gene: TRBJ2-1; v_gene: TRBV20-1; abundance: NA; CDR3aa: CSPQDTLGIDEQFF; CDR3nt: TGCAGTCCCCAGGACACCCTGGGCATCGATGAGCAGTTCTTC
d_gene: NA; j_gene: TRBJ2-6; v_gene: TRBV6-2/TRBV6-3; abundance: few; CDR3aa: CASSYPLGGYSGANVLTF; CDR3nt: TGTGCCAGCAGTTACCCCCTAGGGGGGTACTCTGGGGCCAACGTCCTGACTTTC
d_gene: NA; j_gene: TRBJ1-4; v_gene: TRBV3-1; abundance: NA; CDR3aa: CVSSQEQGMRTKLFF; CDR3nt: TGTGTCAGCAGCCAAGAGCAGGGGATGAGGACGAAACTGTTTTTT
d_gene: NA; j_gene: TRBJ1-2; v_gene: TRBV10-3; abundance: many; CDR3aa: CAIRPGTLANYGYTF; CDR3nt: TGTGCCATCAGACCCGGGACCCTGGCTAACTATGGCTACACCTTC
d_gene: NA; j_gene: TRBJ1-1; v_gene: TRBV5-1; abundance: many; CDR3aa: CASSLSRTAATEAFF; CDR3nt: TGCGCCAGCAGCTTGTCCCGGACCGCTGCCACTGAAGCTTTCTTT
d_gene: NA; j_gene: TRBJ2-7; v_gene: TRBV4-1; abundance: NA; CDR3aa: CASSRDTNYEQYF; CDR3nt: TGCGCCAGCAGCCGTGACACCAACTACGAGCAGTACTTC
d_gene: TRBD1; j_gene: TRBJ2-7; v_gene: TRBV28; abundance: many; CDR3aa: CASRDRESTSEQYF; CDR3nt: TGTGCCAGCAGAGACAGGGAAAGCACCTCCGAGCAGTACTTC
d_gene: NA; j_gene: TRBJ2-3; v_gene: TRBV15; abundance: many; CDR3aa: CATSRTQGTDTQYF; CDR3nt: TGTGCCACCAGCAGAACCCAAGGAACAGATACGCAGTATTTT
d_gene: TRBD2; j_gene: TRBJ2-7; v_gene: TRBV12-3/TRBV12-4; abundance: many; CDR3aa: CASSYTGGEQYF; CDR3nt: TGTGCCAGCAGCTACACGGGGGGCGAGCAGTACTTC
d_gene: NA; j_gene: TRBJ1-4; v_gene: TRBV5-6; abundance: many; CDR3aa: CASSLYDIGNEKLFF; CDR3nt: TGTGCCAGCAGCTTGTATGACATCGGTAATGAAAAACTGTTTTTT